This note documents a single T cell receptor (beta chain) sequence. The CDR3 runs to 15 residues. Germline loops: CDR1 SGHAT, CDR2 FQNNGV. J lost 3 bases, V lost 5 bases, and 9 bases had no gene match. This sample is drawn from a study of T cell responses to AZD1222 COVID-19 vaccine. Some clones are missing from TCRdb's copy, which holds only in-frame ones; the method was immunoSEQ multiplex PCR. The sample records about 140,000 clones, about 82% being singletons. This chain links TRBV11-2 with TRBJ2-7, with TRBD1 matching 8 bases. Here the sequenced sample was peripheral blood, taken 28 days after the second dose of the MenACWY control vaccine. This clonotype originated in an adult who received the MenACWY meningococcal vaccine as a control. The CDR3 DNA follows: TGTGCCAGCAGCGACCCAGGGGGCGCGGGCTACGAGCAGTACGTC. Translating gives CASSDPGGAGYEQYV.